The sequence of this T cell receptor (beta chain) was determined in a study of blood T cell repertoires in COVID-19. This clone was seen only once. Authors' analysis steps: How many nucleated cells were present was estimated from reference gene primer amplification. Generated by immunoSEQ multiplex PCR, the TCRdb table keeps only in-frame clones and is missing some. That table is the source of V, J and clone size, and D and trimming were worked out from the DNA. The data contain about 180,000 clones, 90% to 95% of them seen just once; the ten biggest clones take up around 0.5%. The CDR3 runs to 16 residues. The germline V gene has CDR1 MDHEN and CDR2 SYDVKM. Trimming removed 2 bases from V and 12 bases from J; junction bases left unmatched: 15.

V usage is TRBV28 and J usage is TRBJ2-1, with 8 bases matching TRBD1. The sample taken for sequencing was peripheral blood. The TCR comes from a man aged 45-60 years with acute or convalescent COVID-19. CDR3 DNA: TGTGCCAGCAGTTTAACCCCGGGACAGGATAGTTTGGTGCAGTTCTTC. Protein: CASSLTPGQDSLVQFF.